These T cell receptor beta chains were read from a single sample in a study of Ad26.COV2.S vaccination and SARS-CoV-2 variants. Measured with immunoSEQ multiplex PCR; TCRdb has only the in-frame clones, and not every one. The sample shows around 340,000 clones, roughly nine tenths of them seen only once. The sample was peripheral blood, taken in a trial of Ad26.COV2.S vaccine versus placebo. These receptors originate from a person aged 18-65 years who received the Ad26.COV2.S COVID-19 vaccine or a placebo. The CDR3 runs from the conserved cysteine through the conserved F or W. Fields, in order: clone size, D gene, V gene, J gene, CDR3 DNA, CDR3 protein. D genes are given only for firm matches. The size field is filled for only some rows; it gives once, few, many or a size class.

abundance: NA
d_gene: NA
v_gene: TRBV12-3/TRBV12-4
j_gene: TRBJ2-7
CDR3nt: TGTGCCAGCAGCAGTACCTACGAGCAGTACTTC
CDR3aa: CASSSTYEQYF

abundance: NA
d_gene: TRBD1
v_gene: TRBV5-8
j_gene: TRBJ2-6
CDR3nt: TGTGCCAGCAGCTGGGGGACAGGGATAAATTCTGGGGCCAACGTCCTGACTTTC
CDR3aa: CASSWGTGINSGANVLTF

abundance: NA
d_gene: TRBD1
v_gene: TRBV20-1
j_gene: TRBJ1-2
CDR3nt: TGCAGTGGGACAGGGAGCTATGGCTACACCTTC
CDR3aa: CSGTGSYGYTF

abundance: NA
d_gene: TRBD2
v_gene: TRBV3-1/TRBV3-2
j_gene: TRBJ2-2
CDR3nt: TGTGCCAGCAGCCAAAACGGGGGGGCGAACACCGGGGAGCTGTTTTTT
CDR3aa: CASSQNGGANTGELFF

abundance: NA
d_gene: NA
v_gene: TRBV7-2
j_gene: TRBJ2-7
CDR3nt: TGTGCCAGCAGCTATTTGAGCTACGGATCCTACGAGCAGTACTTC
CDR3aa: CASSYLSYGSYEQYF

abundance: NA
d_gene: NA
v_gene: TRBV10-3
j_gene: TRBJ1-4
CDR3nt: TGTGCCATCAGTCGGGGGGCAGGGACGTCGGATGAAAAACTGTTTTTT
CDR3aa: CAISRGAGTSDEKLFF

abundance: NA
d_gene: NA
v_gene: TRBV6-6
j_gene: TRBJ2-3
CDR3nt: TGTGCCAGCAGTTACGGGGACTTATTGAGCACAGATACGCAGTATTTT
CDR3aa: CASSYGDLLSTDTQYF

abundance: NA
d_gene: NA
v_gene: TRBV10-3
j_gene: TRBJ2-3
CDR3nt: TGTGCCATCGGGAAGGAGATCACAGATACGCAGTATTTT
CDR3aa: CAIGKEITDTQYF

abundance: NA
d_gene: NA
v_gene: TRBV5-1
j_gene: TRBJ1-5
CDR3nt: TGCGCCAGCAGCTTGGGTCCCGTGGGCAATCAGCCCCAGCATTTT
CDR3aa: CASSLGPVGNQPQHF

abundance: NA
d_gene: NA
v_gene: TRBV6-2/TRBV6-3
j_gene: TRBJ2-1
CDR3nt: TGTGCCAGCAGTCCCCATAGCGGCAGCTCCTACAATGAGCAGTTCTTC
CDR3aa: CASSPHSGSSYNEQFF

abundance: NA
d_gene: NA
v_gene: TRBV6-5
j_gene: TRBJ1-3
CDR3nt: TGTGCCTTGGGGGGGGCTTTTGGAAACACCATATATTTT
CDR3aa: CALGGAFGNTIYF

abundance: NA
d_gene: TRBD2
v_gene: TRBV7-2
j_gene: TRBJ2-5
CDR3nt: TGTGCCAGCAGCTTAGGAGCGGGGGCGTATGGGGCCCAGTACTTC
CDR3aa: CASSLGAGAYGAQYF

abundance: NA
d_gene: NA
v_gene: TRBV11-2
j_gene: TRBJ1-1
CDR3nt: TGTGCCAGCAGCTTTCAGGGGAGAACGGCTGAAGCTTTCTTT
CDR3aa: CASSFQGRTAEAFF

abundance: NA
d_gene: NA
v_gene: TRBV19
j_gene: TRBJ1-1
CDR3nt: TGTGCCAGTAGTATTTCGGAACAGGGTAACACTGAAGCTTTCTTT
CDR3aa: CASSISEQGNTEAFF

abundance: NA
d_gene: NA
v_gene: TRBV5-1
j_gene: TRBJ1-1
CDR3nt: TGCGCCAGCAGCTTGTGGCAGGGCTCAATGAACACTGAAGCTTTCTTT
CDR3aa: CASSLWQGSMNTEAFF

abundance: few
d_gene: NA
v_gene: TRBV12-3/TRBV12-4
j_gene: TRBJ1-5
CDR3nt: TGTGCCAGCAGTCTTCCCAATCAGCCCCAGCATTTT
CDR3aa: CASSLPNQPQHF

abundance: NA
d_gene: TRBD1
v_gene: TRBV19
j_gene: TRBJ2-7
CDR3nt: TGTGCCAGTAGTACTACCACGGGACAGGCTACTCAGTACTTC
CDR3aa: CASSTTTGQATQYF

abundance: NA
d_gene: NA
v_gene: TRBV28
j_gene: TRBJ1-5
CDR3nt: TGTGCCAGCACTTCGGGTAGTCAGCCCCAGCATTTT
CDR3aa: CASTSGSQPQHF

abundance: NA
d_gene: NA
v_gene: TRBV5-4
j_gene: TRBJ2-7
CDR3nt: TGTGCCAGCAGCTCGTCCTACGAGCAGTACTTC
CDR3aa: CASSSSYEQYF

abundance: NA
d_gene: NA
v_gene: TRBV6-6
j_gene: TRBJ1-5
CDR3nt: TGTGCCAGCAGTTACTCGGGGGGGAATCAGCCCCAGCATTTT
CDR3aa: CASSYSGGNQPQHF

abundance: NA
d_gene: NA
v_gene: TRBV30
j_gene: TRBJ2-2
CDR3nt: TGTGCCTGGAGCCCAGGGGCAAACACCGGGGAGCTGTTTTTT
CDR3aa: CAWSPGANTGELFF

abundance: NA
d_gene: NA
v_gene: TRBV7-2
j_gene: TRBJ1-5
CDR3nt: TGTGCCAGCAGCTCTAGACAGAATCAGCCCCAGCATTTT
CDR3aa: CASSSRQNQPQHF

abundance: NA
d_gene: NA
v_gene: TRBV7-3
j_gene: TRBJ1-6
CDR3nt: TGTGCCAGCAGCTCCTTTAATTCACCCCTCCACTTT
CDR3aa: CASSSFNSPLHF

abundance: NA
d_gene: TRBD1
v_gene: TRBV28
j_gene: TRBJ1-2
CDR3nt: TGTGCCAGCAGGCGGGACAGTCATAACTATGGCTACACCTTC
CDR3aa: CASRRDSHNYGYTF

abundance: NA
d_gene: NA
v_gene: TRBV4-1
j_gene: TRBJ2-3
CDR3nt: TGCGCCAGCAGCCCTCGATTCAGGGTGGACACAGATACGCAGTATTTT
CDR3aa: CASSPRFRVDTDTQYF

abundance: NA
d_gene: NA
v_gene: TRBV6-1
j_gene: TRBJ1-2
CDR3nt: TGTGCCAGCAGTGAAGTGCGGTATGGCTACACCTTC
CDR3aa: CASSEVRYGYTF

abundance: NA
d_gene: NA
v_gene: TRBV7-8
j_gene: TRBJ2-7
CDR3nt: TGTGCCAGCAGCTTAGCTTATGTGGGAAGAACCTACGAGCAGTACTTC
CDR3aa: CASSLAYVGRTYEQYF

abundance: NA
d_gene: NA
v_gene: TRBV6-5
j_gene: TRBJ1-1
CDR3nt: TGTGCCAGCAGACGATGGCCGGAAGACACTGAAGCTTTCTTT
CDR3aa: CASRRWPEDTEAFF

abundance: NA
d_gene: NA
v_gene: TRBV4-1
j_gene: TRBJ2-2
CDR3nt: TGCGCCAGCAGCCAAGATGTAGGACATACATACACCGGGGAGCTGTTTTTT
CDR3aa: CASSQDVGHTYTGELFF

abundance: NA
d_gene: NA
v_gene: TRBV6-4
j_gene: TRBJ2-3
CDR3nt: TGTGCCAGCAGTGACACGGGCAGAGCCACAGATACGCAGTATTTT
CDR3aa: CASSDTGRATDTQYF

abundance: few
d_gene: TRBD1
v_gene: TRBV15
j_gene: TRBJ1-2
CDR3nt: TGTGCCACCAGCAGAGGGGACAGATCTTTCTATGGCTACACCTTC
CDR3aa: CATSRGDRSFYGYTF

abundance: NA
d_gene: TRBD1
v_gene: TRBV6-5
j_gene: TRBJ1-1
CDR3nt: TGTGCCAGCAGACAGATGGACAGGGGGCCTGAAGCTTTCTTT
CDR3aa: CASRQMDRGPEAFF

abundance: NA
d_gene: NA
v_gene: TRBV4-3
j_gene: TRBJ2-1
CDR3nt: TGCGCCAGCAGCCAAGACCGACGGGGGGAGCAGTTCTTC
CDR3aa: CASSQDRRGEQFF

abundance: NA
d_gene: TRBD1
v_gene: TRBV24-1
j_gene: TRBJ2-2
CDR3nt: TGTGCCACCAGTGAAACAGGGGCGAACACCGGGGAGCTGTTTTTT
CDR3aa: CATSETGANTGELFF

abundance: few
d_gene: TRBD1
v_gene: TRBV12-3/TRBV12-4
j_gene: TRBJ1-1
CDR3nt: TGTGCCAGCACCATTACAGGGGGCACTGAAGCTTTCTTT
CDR3aa: CASTITGGTEAFF

abundance: NA
d_gene: NA
v_gene: TRBV28
j_gene: TRBJ2-1
CDR3nt: TGTGCCAGCAGTTTCTCGGGTCAAAGCCTTTACAATGAGCAGTTCTTC
CDR3aa: CASSFSGQSLYNEQFF

abundance: NA
d_gene: TRBD2
v_gene: TRBV3-1/TRBV3-2
j_gene: TRBJ2-2
CDR3nt: TGTGCCAGCAGCCAAGATGTTCGGGGGGGCGACACCGGGGAGCTGTTTTTT
CDR3aa: CASSQDVRGGDTGELFF

abundance: NA
d_gene: NA
v_gene: TRBV6-2/TRBV6-3
j_gene: TRBJ1-5
CDR3nt: TGTGCCAGCAGTTACACCCGCCGGCGAGGGAGGAGCAATCAGCCCCAGCATTTT
CDR3aa: CASSYTRRRGRSNQPQHF

abundance: NA
d_gene: NA
v_gene: TRBV6-2/TRBV6-3
j_gene: TRBJ2-6
CDR3nt: TGTGCCAGCAGCCACCCAGGGGACGGGGCCAACGTCCTGACTTTC
CDR3aa: CASSHPGDGANVLTF

abundance: NA
d_gene: TRBD2
v_gene: TRBV9
j_gene: TRBJ2-7
CDR3nt: TGTGCCAGCAGCCCCCGCGAGGTTGGTCTAGCGGGCGAGCAGTACTTC
CDR3aa: CASSPREVGLAGEQYF

abundance: NA
d_gene: NA
v_gene: TRBV13
j_gene: TRBJ2-2
CDR3nt: TGTGCCAGCAGCTTAGAATTAGACACCGGGGAGCTGTTTTTT
CDR3aa: CASSLELDTGELFF

abundance: few
d_gene: NA
v_gene: TRBV7-3
j_gene: TRBJ2-7
CDR3nt: TGTGCCAGCAGCTTAAAAGGACCCAGGTTCTACGAGCAGTACTTC
CDR3aa: CASSLKGPRFYEQYF

abundance: NA
d_gene: TRBD2
v_gene: TRBV20-1
j_gene: TRBJ2-7
CDR3nt: TGCAGTGCTAGTGGACTAGCGGGGTCCTACGAGCAGTACTTC
CDR3aa: CSASGLAGSYEQYF

abundance: NA
d_gene: NA
v_gene: TRBV9
j_gene: TRBJ2-3
CDR3nt: TGTGCCAGCAGCCCAACTAGCACAGATACGCAGTATTTT
CDR3aa: CASSPTSTDTQYF

abundance: NA
d_gene: NA
v_gene: TRBV30
j_gene: TRBJ2-7
CDR3nt: TGTGCCTGGAGTGTAGTGGGGAGGTGGCACGAGCAGTACTTC
CDR3aa: CAWSVVGRWHEQYF

abundance: NA
d_gene: NA
v_gene: TRBV9
j_gene: TRBJ1-1
CDR3nt: TGTGCCAGCAGCCCTTGGGGACATCGGAACACTGAAGCTTTCTTT
CDR3aa: CASSPWGHRNTEAFF

abundance: NA
d_gene: NA
v_gene: TRBV5-6
j_gene: TRBJ1-1
CDR3nt: TGTGCCAGCAGCTTGTTGTCGGGGACTGAAGCTTTCTTT
CDR3aa: CASSLLSGTEAFF

abundance: NA
d_gene: NA
v_gene: TRBV10-2
j_gene: TRBJ2-3
CDR3nt: TGCGCCAGCAGTGAGGCGGGATGGGGGGCAGATACGCAGTATTTT
CDR3aa: CASSEAGWGADTQYF

abundance: NA
d_gene: TRBD1
v_gene: TRBV9
j_gene: TRBJ2-7
CDR3nt: TGTGCCAGCAGCCCGCTCCCAACAGGGGGCATCTCCTACGAGCAGTACTTC
CDR3aa: CASSPLPTGGISYEQYF

abundance: NA
d_gene: NA
v_gene: TRBV18
j_gene: TRBJ1-2
CDR3nt: TGTGCCAGCTCACCACCCTCAGAGAACTATGGCTACACCTTC
CDR3aa: CASSPPSENYGYTF

abundance: NA
d_gene: TRBD1
v_gene: TRBV28
j_gene: TRBJ1-1
CDR3nt: TGTGCCAGCAGTTTCGGGACAGATGAAGCTTTCTTT
CDR3aa: CASSFGTDEAFF

abundance: NA
d_gene: NA
v_gene: TRBV18
j_gene: TRBJ2-7
CDR3nt: TGTGCCAGCTCAACCTTAGGTTTCGACGAGCAGTACTTC
CDR3aa: CASSTLGFDEQYF

abundance: NA
d_gene: NA
v_gene: TRBV14
j_gene: TRBJ2-7
CDR3nt: TGTGCCAGCAGCCAAGATTTAGGAGCTTCCTACGAGCAGTACTTC
CDR3aa: CASSQDLGASYEQYF

abundance: NA
d_gene: NA
v_gene: TRBV3-1/TRBV3-2
j_gene: TRBJ2-7
CDR3nt: TGTGCCAGCAGCCAAGAACTGGAAAAAAGGGCCTACGAGCAGTACTTC
CDR3aa: CASSQELEKRAYEQYF

abundance: NA
d_gene: NA
v_gene: TRBV5-4
j_gene: TRBJ2-7
CDR3nt: TGTGCCAGCAGCTTGGGGCACCTCGAGCAGTACTTC
CDR3aa: CASSLGHLEQYF

abundance: NA
d_gene: NA
v_gene: TRBV19
j_gene: TRBJ1-5
CDR3nt: TGTGCCACGACAGGTTATAGCAATCAGCCCCAGCATTTT
CDR3aa: CATTGYSNQPQHF

abundance: NA
d_gene: NA
v_gene: TRBV6-2/TRBV6-3
j_gene: TRBJ2-7
CDR3nt: TGTGCCAGCAGTCAGGATGCCTACGAGCAGTACTTC
CDR3aa: CASSQDAYEQYF

abundance: NA
d_gene: NA
v_gene: TRBV28
j_gene: TRBJ2-5
CDR3nt: TGTGCCAGCAGGTCCCAGGGTCGGGAGACCCAGTACTTC
CDR3aa: CASRSQGRETQYF

abundance: NA
d_gene: TRBD1
v_gene: TRBV15
j_gene: TRBJ1-5
CDR3nt: TGTGCCACCAGCACCCGGGACAGAGCGAAGCCCCAGCATTTT
CDR3aa: CATSTRDRAKPQHF